This TCR beta chain was captured in a study of T cells in localized non-small cell lung cancer. Findings and caveats of the study: Peak T cell clonality was found in uninvolved adjacent lung, exceeding tumor. Among blood samples, higher T cell density accompanied longer overall survival. Appearances in adjacent lung were noted for a median approximately 61 of the top 100 tumor clones.

TCRdb's table, derived via immunoSEQ multiplex PCR, lists solely in-frame clones and lacks some. This sample yields tens of thousands of clones, of which about nine tenths are seen a single time; 20% to 25% belongs to the top ten. Comments on this clone: No antigen is known for it.

The clonotype originates from a man between 40 and 69 years old with stage I squamous cell lung carcinoma. The sample consisted of peripheral blood, taken before any cancer treatment.

The CDR3 reads CASSFIGLAADTQYF. CDR3 nucleotide sequence: TGTGCCAGCAGCTTTATCGGTTTAGCGGCAGATACGCAGTATTTT. J is TRBJ2-3 and V is TRBV5-6, with D maybe TRBD2 (6 bases). Germline V CDR1 and CDR2: SGHDT, YYEEEE. This CDR3 has 15 amino acids. V was pared by 2 bases and J by 4 bases, with 14 bases between.